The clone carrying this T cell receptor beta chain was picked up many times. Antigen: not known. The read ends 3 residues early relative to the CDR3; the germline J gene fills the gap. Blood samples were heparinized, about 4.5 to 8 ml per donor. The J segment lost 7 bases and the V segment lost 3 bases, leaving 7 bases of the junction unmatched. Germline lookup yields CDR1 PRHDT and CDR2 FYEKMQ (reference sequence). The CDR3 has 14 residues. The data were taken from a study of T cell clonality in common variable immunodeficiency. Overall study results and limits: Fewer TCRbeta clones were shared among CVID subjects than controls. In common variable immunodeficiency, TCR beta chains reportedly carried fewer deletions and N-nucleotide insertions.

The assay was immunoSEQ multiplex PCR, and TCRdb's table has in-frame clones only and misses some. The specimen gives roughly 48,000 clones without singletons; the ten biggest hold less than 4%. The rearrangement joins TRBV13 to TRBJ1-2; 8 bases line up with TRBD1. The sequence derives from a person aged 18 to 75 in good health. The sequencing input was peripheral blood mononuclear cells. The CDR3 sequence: CASSFLQGGGGYTF. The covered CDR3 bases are TGTGCCAGCAGCTTCCTACAGGGGGGAGGTGGC.